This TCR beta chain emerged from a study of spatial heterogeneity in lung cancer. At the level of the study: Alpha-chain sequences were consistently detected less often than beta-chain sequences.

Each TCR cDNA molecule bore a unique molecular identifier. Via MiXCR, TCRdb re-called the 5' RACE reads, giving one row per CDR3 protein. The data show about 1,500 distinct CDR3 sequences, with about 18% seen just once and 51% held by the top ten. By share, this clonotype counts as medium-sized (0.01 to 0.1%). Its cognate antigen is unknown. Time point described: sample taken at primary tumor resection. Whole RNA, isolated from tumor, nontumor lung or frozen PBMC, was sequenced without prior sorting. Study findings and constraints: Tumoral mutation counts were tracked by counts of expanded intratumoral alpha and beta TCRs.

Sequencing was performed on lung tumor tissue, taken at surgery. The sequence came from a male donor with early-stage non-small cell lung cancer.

The CDR3 coding sequence is TGCAGCGTTGCGGGGCTGACCGACGCGAACTATGGCTACACCTTC. Amino acid sequence: CSVAGLTDANYGYTF. This rearrangement joins TRBV29-1 to TRBJ1-2; a weak D match, TRBD1 (5 bases). CDR1 is SQVTM and CDR2 is ANQGSEA in the germline V gene. V lost 4 bases to trimming and J lost 2 bases, with 17 bases between them. This CDR3 contains 15 residues.